Each of the 21 T cell receptor beta chains below was sequenced from the same sample in a study of metastatic and nonmetastatic thyroid tumors. Patients underwent thyroid surgery, and none had received any treatment before it. TCRdb re-called the PCR reads with MiXCR. The sample lists 85,000 to 95,000 clones, more than 12% occurring once. The sequencing input was blood. Receptors originate from a female donor with papillary thyroid cancer or a benign thyroid nodule (not recorded which). Some clones in this sample may be carry-over from other donors' samples.

The V gene is TRBV2, the J gene TRBJ2-2; D is perhaps TRBD1 (7 bases). Germline CDR1 SNHLY, CDR2 FYNNEI. The germline V and J ends were trimmed by 3 bases and 2 bases, with 31 bases remaining between them. The CDR3 totals 22 residues. The CDR3 sequence is CASSDRTIGGKVGTANTGELFF. The CDR3 DNA reads as TGTGCCAGCAGTGATAGGACTATAGGGGGAAAGGTAGGGACAGCTAACACCGGGGAGCTGTTTTTT.

This clone showed up just a few times. The V and J genes are TRBV6-1 and TRBJ2-7; a weak D match, TRBD1 (5 bases). The CDR3 contains 13 residues. The germline V and J ends were trimmed by 9 bases and 5 bases, with 17 bases remaining between them. The germline CDR1 and CDR2 sequences are MNHNS and SASEGT. CDR3 loop: CARGLTVIHEQYF. The CDR3 nucleotides are TGTGCCAGAGGTCTGACAGTGATCCACGAGCAGTACTTC.

This clone occurred many times. The chain employs TRBV10-3 and TRBJ1-1; TRBD1 aligns across 9 bases. This CDR3 spans 13 amino acids. Germline CDR1 ENHRY, CDR2 SYGVKD. Losses at the gene ends were 11 bases for V and 5 bases for J; bases not matched to a gene: 9. The CDR3 DNA follows: TGTGCCGCCACCCAGACAGGGGGTACTGAAGCTTTCTTT. It encodes CAATQTGGTEAFF.

Ten or more counts support this clone. The chain recombines TRBV4-2 with TRBJ2-1, with D possibly TRBD2 on 5 matching bases. The V and J ends lost 4 bases and 4 bases respectively, with 17 bases between them. The germline gives CDR1 LGHNA, CDR2 YNFKEQ. This CDR3 contains 16 residues. The CDR3 DNA reads as TGTGCCAGCAGCCCCAGCGCACTAGAACATTACAATGAGCAGTTCTTC. It encodes CASSPSALEHYNEQFF.

Note on this clone: A much larger clone differs by one base, so this may be a read error. The J gene is TRBJ2-2, the V gene TRBV3-1, with TRBD1 matching over 7 bases. V was clipped by 2 bases and J by 0 bases; unmatched bases: 3. CDR1 LGHDT and CDR2 YNNKEL come from the germline V gene (reference sequence). This CDR3 comprises 16 residues. The CDR3 loop is CASSQSGQPNTGELFF. CDR3 nucleotide sequence: TGTGCCAGCAGCCAATCGGGACAGCCGAACACCGGGGAGCTGTTTTTT.

This clone was observed a few times. The chain employs TRBV4-2 and TRBJ2-3, with TRBD1 matching over 10 bases. Germline loops: CDR1 LGHNA, CDR2 YNFKEQ. The V gene end was trimmed by 2 bases and the J gene end by 3 bases; junction bases not matched to a gene: 5. The CDR3 totals 16 residues. CDR3 coding DNA: TGTGCCAGCAGCCAACCCCCGGACAGGGGGACAGATACGCAGTATTTT. Translated, it gives CASSQPPDRGTDTQYF.

In its sample, this clone was seen many times. The V call is TRBV6-1, the J call TRBJ2-5; D might be TRBD1 (5 bases). Germline CDR1 is MNHNS and CDR2 is SASEGT. Trimming took off 4 bases at V and 2 bases at J, with 17 bases between the two ends. CDR3 length: 16 amino acids. In DNA form, the CDR3 reads TGTGCCAGCAGTGGAGGAGAAGGGGATTTGCAAGAGACCCAGTACTTC. As protein: CASSGGEGDLQETQYF.

In its sample, this clone was seen many times. The V call is TRBV6-1, the J call TRBJ1-2; 9 bases match TRBD1. The germline V gene has CDR1 MNHNS and CDR2 SASEGT. V was clipped by 8 bases and J by 6 bases; unmatched bases: 10. This CDR3 region has 14 residues. In DNA, the CDR3 is TGTGCCAGCGGAAACCGGGACAGGGACGATGGCTACACCTTC. This gives the protein CASGNRDRDDGYTF.

This chain connects TRBV20-1 to TRBJ2-5; possibly TRBD1 for D (5 bases). Germline V gene sequence: CDR1 DFQATT, CDR2 SNEGSKA (reference sequence). The CDR3 has 13 amino acids. Trimming shortened V by 3 bases and J by 10 bases, and 18 bases separated the two germline ends. The CDR3 spells CSARDTPEFDQYF. The CDR3 DNA follows: TGCAGTGCTAGGGACACTCCCGAGTTCGACCAGTACTTC.

Concerning this clone itself: A much larger clone lies a single base off, so this may be a read error. The sample contains more than one DNA sequence encoding this CDR3. This chain connects TRBV11-2 to TRBJ2-5; perhaps TRBD2 as D (6 bases). Germline V gives CDR1 SGHAT, CDR2 FQNNGV. The CDR3 totals 15 residues. V was pared by 5 bases and J by 5 bases, with 18 bases between. The CDR3 DNA reads TGTGCCAGCAGCCTAGGAGGGACGGGCCGTGAGACCCAGTACTTC. Protein product: CASSLGGTGRETQYF.

Concerning this clone itself: It may be a read error: a sequence one base away is much more abundant. The gene calls are TRBV5-1 and TRBJ2-3; TRBD2 matches at 10 bases. CDR3 size: 17 residues. Germline loops: CDR1 SGHRS, CDR2 YFSETQ. The CDR3 here is CARSLASGGASTDTQYF. The CDR3 coding sequence is TGCGCCAGAAGCTTGGCCAGCGGGGGGGCTAGCACAGATACGCAGTATTTT.

At least ten counts were recorded for this clone. This sequence joins TRBV5-4 and TRBJ1-1; TRBD1 aligns across 8 bases. Germline V gene data show CDR1 as SGHNT and CDR2 as YYREEE (reference sequence). The CDR3 is made up of 13 amino acids. V gave up 2 bases and J gave up 5 bases; unmatched junction bases: 2. Here the CDR3 DNA reads TGTGCCAGCAGCTTACAGGGGGGGACTGAAGCTTTCTTT. As protein: CASSLQGGTEAFF.

By sample fraction, this clone is medium-sized (0.01 to 0.1%). J is TRBJ2-7 and V is TRBV6-1, with a weak D call TRBD2 (5 bases). The germline V gene encodes CDR1 MNHNS and CDR2 SASEGT. This CDR3 is built from 14 residues. The V end lost 8 bases, the J end lost 3 bases, and 17 bases lay between the germline ends. The CDR3 region is CASARAAAGYEQYF. CDR3 bases: TGTGCCAGCGCCCGTGCCGCCGCGGGCTACGAGCAGTACTTC.

Regarding this clone: A much larger clone differs by one base, so this may be a read error. The rearrangement joins TRBV28 to TRBJ2-5; TRBD1 matches at 7 bases. The CDR3 loop spans 14 amino acids. Looked up from germline, CDR1 is MDHEN and CDR2 is SYDVKM. Written as DNA, the CDR3 is TGTGCCAGCAGCGCCGTACAGGGGCAAGAGACCCATTACTTC. It yields the protein CASSAVQGQETHYF.

To note about this clone: Given a much more abundant clone one base away, this may be a read error. The J gene is TRBJ2-3, the V gene TRBV4-1; 14 nucleotides align to TRBD2. Germline lookup yields CDR1 MGHRA and CDR2 YSYEKL. V lost 3 bases and J lost 5; bases outside the gene matches: 10. The CDR3 is 18 amino acids. CDR3 sequence reads: CASSQTSGTSGGIDTQYF. The CDR3 DNA follows: TGCGCCAGCAGCCAGACTAGCGGGACTAGCGGGGGAATAGATACGCAGTATTTT.

This clone turned up a few times. This clone may be a read error of a much larger clone one base away. The V call is TRBV11-1, the J call TRBJ2-2; TRBD1 or TRBD2 may be the D gene (7 bases each). The CDR3 is 17 residues long. Looked up from germline, CDR1 is SGHAT and CDR2 is FQDESV (reference sequence). The V end was cut by 4 bases, the J end by 10 bases, with 25 bases between. The CDR3 nucleotides read TGTGCCAGCAGCTCCCCCGGACTAGGGAAGGGGGCCGTGGAGCTGTTTTTT. Translating gives CASSSPGLGKGAVELFF.

On this clone: A much larger clone lies a single base off, so this may be a read error. J is TRBJ2-7 and V is TRBV29-1; weak D call: TRBD2 (8 bases). The length of the CDR3 is 16 residues. Germline V gene sequence: CDR1 SQVTM, CDR2 ANQGSEA. The V end was cut by 6 bases, the J end by 0 bases, with 21 bases between. The CDR3 DNA follows: TGCAGCGTGGCGGGGGGTTGGGACAGACCCTCCTACGAGCAGTACTTC. This translates into CSVAGGWDRPSYEQYF.

This clone occurred many times. The chain links TRBV28 to TRBJ2-1, with a possible D match to TRBD2 (5 bases). This CDR3 has 15 amino acids. CDR1 MDHEN and CDR2 SYDVKM come from the germline V gene. Trimming cost V 5 bases and J 5 bases, with 16 bases left between them. CDR3 sequence: CASSRTSVGNNEQFF. CDR3 coding DNA: TGTGCCAGCAGTCGAACTAGTGTGGGAAACAATGAGCAGTTCTTC.

This chain links TRBV27 with TRBJ2-7; 8 bases are a match to TRBD1. The V gene's germline CDR1 is MNHEY and CDR2 SMNVEV (reference sequence). The V segment lost 6 bases and the J segment 6 bases; nucleotides outside the gene matches: 4. The CDR3 is made up of 12 amino acids. The CDR3 DNA reads as TGTGCCAGCAGCGACAGGGGTTTCGAGCAGTACTTC. Translation: CASSDRGFEQYF.

This clone occurred many times. The J gene is TRBJ1-5, the V gene TRBV11-2, with D uncertain. CDR3 size: 13 residues. The germline CDR1 and CDR2 sequences are SGHAT and FQNNGV. The germline V and J ends were trimmed by 0 bases and 7 bases, with 7 bases remaining between them. CDR3 amino acids: CASSLDRAQPQHF. The CDR3, as DNA: TGTGCCAGCAGCTTAGATCGCGCACAGCCCCAGCATTTT.

The gene calls are TRBV20-1 and TRBJ2-7; TRBD2 aligns across 12 bases. The CDR3 contains 19 residues. Germline V gene lookup returns CDR1 DFQATT and CDR2 SNEGSKA (reference sequence). The V segment lost 4 bases and the J segment 0 bases; nucleotides outside the gene matches: 16. CDR3 sequence (DNA): TGCAGTGCTATGGAAGATTCCGGGACTAGCGGGTGGAGCTCCTACGAGCAGTACTTC. Its translation: CSAMEDSGTSGWSSYEQYF.